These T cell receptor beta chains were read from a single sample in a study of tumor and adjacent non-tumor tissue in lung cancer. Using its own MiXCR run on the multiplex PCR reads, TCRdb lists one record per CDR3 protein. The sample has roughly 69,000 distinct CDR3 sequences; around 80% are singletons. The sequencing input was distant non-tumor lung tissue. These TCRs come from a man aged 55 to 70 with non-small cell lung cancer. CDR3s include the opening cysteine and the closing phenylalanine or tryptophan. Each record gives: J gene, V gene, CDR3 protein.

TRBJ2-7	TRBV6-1	CISSGDNYEQYF
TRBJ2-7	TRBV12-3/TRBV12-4	CASNPGTGGLEHYF
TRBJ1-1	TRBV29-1	CSVEPVPTGKWTEAFF
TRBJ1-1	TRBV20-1	CSVKYTEAFF
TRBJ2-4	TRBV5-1	CASSLALANGRAAVQYF
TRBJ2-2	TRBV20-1	CSARAGGNVPGELSF
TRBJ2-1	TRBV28	CTSSTASEGDLNEQFF
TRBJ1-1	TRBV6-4	CASRDQRVGDEDFF
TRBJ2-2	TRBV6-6	CVSSERGPAGTGELFF
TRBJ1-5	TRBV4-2	CASSQEGDSNEPQHF
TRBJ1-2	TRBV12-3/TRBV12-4	CATREGNYGYTF
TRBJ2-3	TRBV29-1	CSVEDTDTQYF
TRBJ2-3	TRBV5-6	CASSKGLAGVADTQYF
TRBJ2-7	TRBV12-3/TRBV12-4	CANSPGTGGLELYF
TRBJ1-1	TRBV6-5	CTSSCGSQVSTEAFF
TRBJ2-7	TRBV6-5	CASRPTGLSYEQYF
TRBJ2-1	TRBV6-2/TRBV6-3	CATSYNIRESFPPEQFF
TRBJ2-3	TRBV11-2	CASSLRSDTQYF
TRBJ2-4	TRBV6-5	CASKQNRVLSDIQYF
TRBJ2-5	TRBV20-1	CSAPLRGQETQYF
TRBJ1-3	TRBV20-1	CSARTGSSGNTIYF
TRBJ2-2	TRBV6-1	CASSELPGVTGELFF
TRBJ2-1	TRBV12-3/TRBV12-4	CASSLSSSYNEQFF
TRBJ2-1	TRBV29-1	CSVEDPRRNGYYNQQFF
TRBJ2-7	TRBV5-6	CANSRRRREQYF